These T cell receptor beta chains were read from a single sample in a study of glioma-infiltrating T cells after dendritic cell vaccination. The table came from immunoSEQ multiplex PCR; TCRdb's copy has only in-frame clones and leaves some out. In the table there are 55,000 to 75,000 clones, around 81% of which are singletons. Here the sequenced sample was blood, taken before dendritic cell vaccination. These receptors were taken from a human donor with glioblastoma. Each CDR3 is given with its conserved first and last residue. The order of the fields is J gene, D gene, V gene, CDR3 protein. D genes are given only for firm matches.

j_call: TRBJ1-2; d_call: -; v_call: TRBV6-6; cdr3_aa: CASTTVEVSNYGYTF
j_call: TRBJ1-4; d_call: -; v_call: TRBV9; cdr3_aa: CASSTTTGQTEKLFF
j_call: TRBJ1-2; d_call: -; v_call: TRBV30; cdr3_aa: CAWGGRVRFGMGYTF
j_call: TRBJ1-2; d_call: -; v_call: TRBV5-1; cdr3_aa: CASSLDGINYGYTF
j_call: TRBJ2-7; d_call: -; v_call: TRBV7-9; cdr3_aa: CASSLGGHESYEQYF
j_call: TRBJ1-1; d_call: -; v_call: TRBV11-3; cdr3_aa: CASSLLGNTEAFF
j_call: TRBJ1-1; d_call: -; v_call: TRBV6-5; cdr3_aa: CASSRRGTEAFF
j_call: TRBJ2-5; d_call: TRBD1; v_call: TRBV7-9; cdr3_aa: CASSTTGPQETQYF
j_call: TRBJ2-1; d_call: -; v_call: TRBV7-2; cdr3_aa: CASSLNPTYNEQFF
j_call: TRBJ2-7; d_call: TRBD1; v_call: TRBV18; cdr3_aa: CASSPQGDRINYEQYF
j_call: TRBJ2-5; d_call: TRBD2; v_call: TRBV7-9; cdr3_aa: CASTIGLAGILQETQYF
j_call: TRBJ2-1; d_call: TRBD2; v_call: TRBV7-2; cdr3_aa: CASSRLAGGYNEQFF
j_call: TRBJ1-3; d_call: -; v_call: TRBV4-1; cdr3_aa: CASSQAPAARGDTIYF
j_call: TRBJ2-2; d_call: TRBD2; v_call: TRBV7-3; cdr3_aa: CASSPPGEGTGELFF
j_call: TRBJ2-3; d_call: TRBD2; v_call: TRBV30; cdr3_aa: CAWTFRLAGAPTNTQYF
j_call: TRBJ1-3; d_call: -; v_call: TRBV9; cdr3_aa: CASSDPGGVQGNTIYF
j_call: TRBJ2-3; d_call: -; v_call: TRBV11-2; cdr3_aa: CASSLTFDTQYF
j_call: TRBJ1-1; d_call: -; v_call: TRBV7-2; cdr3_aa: CASSYLGGANYEAFF
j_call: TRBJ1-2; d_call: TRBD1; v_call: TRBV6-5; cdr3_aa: CASSSSRTGGLSGYTF
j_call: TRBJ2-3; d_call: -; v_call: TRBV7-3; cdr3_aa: CASSLTALNTDTQYF
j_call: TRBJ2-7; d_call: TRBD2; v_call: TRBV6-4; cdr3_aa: CASSDGTSFLYEQYF
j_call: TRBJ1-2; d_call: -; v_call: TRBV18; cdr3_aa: CASSPPTGGYGYTF
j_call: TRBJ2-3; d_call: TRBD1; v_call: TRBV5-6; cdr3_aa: CASSLGQQDRKVPDTQYF
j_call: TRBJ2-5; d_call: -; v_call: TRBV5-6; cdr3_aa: CASSLFWREETQYF
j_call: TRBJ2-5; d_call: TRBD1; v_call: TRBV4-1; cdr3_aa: CASSWTGRETQYF
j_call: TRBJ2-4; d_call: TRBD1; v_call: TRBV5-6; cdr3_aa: CASSLEGADIQYF
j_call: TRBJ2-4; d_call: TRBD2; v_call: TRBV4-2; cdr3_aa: CASSQESSGGVDIQYF
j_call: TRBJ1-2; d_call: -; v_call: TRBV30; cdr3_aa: CAWSPRNSGYTF
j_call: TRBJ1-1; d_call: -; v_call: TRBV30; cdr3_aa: CAWSEQHNTEAFF
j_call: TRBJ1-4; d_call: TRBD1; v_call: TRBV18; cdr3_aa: CASSMGQGEKLFF